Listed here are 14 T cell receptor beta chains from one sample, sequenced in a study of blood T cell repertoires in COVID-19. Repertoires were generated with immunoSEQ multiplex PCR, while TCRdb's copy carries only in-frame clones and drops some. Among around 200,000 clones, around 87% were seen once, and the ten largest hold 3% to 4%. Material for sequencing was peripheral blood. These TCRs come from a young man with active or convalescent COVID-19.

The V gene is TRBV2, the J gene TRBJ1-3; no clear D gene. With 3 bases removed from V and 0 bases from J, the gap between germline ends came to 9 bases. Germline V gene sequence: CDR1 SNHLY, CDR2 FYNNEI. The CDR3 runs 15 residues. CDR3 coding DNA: TGTGCCAGCAGTGAGAGTGTAATCTCTGGAAACACCATATATTTT. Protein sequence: CASSESVISGNTIYF.

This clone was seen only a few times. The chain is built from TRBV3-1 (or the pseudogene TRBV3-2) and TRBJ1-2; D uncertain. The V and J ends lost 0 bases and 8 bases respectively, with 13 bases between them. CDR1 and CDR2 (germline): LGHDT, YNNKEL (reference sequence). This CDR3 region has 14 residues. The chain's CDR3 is CASSQDALTGGYTF. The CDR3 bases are TGTGCCAGCAGCCAAGATGCACTCACGGGGGGCTACACCTTC.

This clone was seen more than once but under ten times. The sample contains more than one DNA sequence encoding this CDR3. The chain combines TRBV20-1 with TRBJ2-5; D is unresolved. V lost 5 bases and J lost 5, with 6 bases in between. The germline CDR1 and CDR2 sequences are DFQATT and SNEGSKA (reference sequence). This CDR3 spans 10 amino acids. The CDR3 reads CSAYQETQYF. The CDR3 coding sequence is TGCAGTGCTTATCAGGAGACCCAGTACTTC.

CDR3 sequence: CASWDRTNYGYTF. The CDR3 bases are TGTGCCAGTTGGGACAGAACTAACTATGGCTACACCTTC. The chain links TRBV28 to TRBJ1-2; 7 bases agree with TRBD1. Germline CDR1 and CDR2: MDHEN and SYDVKM. With 9 bases clipped from V and 0 bases from J, the junction kept 4 bases outside the gene matches. CDR3 length: 13 residues.

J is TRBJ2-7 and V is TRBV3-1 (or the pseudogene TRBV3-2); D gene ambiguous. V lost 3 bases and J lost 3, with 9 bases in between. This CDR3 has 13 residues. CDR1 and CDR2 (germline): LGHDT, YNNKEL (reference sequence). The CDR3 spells CASSQEYHYEQYF. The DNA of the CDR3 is TGTGCCAGCAGCCAGGAGTATCACTACGAGCAGTACTTC.

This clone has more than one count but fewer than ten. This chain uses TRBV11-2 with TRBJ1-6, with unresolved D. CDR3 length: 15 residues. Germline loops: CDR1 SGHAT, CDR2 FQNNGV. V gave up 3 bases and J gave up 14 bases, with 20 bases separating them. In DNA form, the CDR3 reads TGTGCCAGCAGCTTCGCCAGCGGCGGTGTGGAGACCCTCCACTTT. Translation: CASSFASGGVETLHF.

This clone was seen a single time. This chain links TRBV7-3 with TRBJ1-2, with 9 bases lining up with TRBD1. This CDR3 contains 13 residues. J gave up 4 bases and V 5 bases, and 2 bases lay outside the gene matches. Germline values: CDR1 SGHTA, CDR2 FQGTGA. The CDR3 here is CASSQTGGYGYTF. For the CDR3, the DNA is TGTGCCAGCAGCCAGACAGGGGGCTATGGCTACACCTTC.

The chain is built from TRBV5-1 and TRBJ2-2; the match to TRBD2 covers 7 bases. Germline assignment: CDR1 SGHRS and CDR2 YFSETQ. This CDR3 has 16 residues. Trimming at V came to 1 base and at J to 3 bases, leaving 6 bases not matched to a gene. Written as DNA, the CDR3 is TGCGCCAGCAGCTTGAGCGGACTAGGGTACACCGGGGAGCTGTTTTTT. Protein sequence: CASSLSGLGYTGELFF.

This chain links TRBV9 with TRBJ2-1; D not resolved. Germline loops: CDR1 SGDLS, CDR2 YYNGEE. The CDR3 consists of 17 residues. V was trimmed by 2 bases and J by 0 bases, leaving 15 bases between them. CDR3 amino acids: CASSVTDSLSSYNEQFF. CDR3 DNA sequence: TGTGCCAGCAGCGTTACAGATTCCCTGAGCTCCTACAATGAGCAGTTCTTC.

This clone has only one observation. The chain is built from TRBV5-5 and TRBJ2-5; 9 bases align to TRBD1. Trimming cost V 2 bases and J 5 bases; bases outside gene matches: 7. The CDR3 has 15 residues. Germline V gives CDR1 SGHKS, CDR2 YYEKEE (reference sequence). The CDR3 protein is CASSFPGQGLETQYF. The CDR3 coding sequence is TGTGCCAGCAGCTTCCCCGGACAGGGGTTGGAGACCCAGTACTTC. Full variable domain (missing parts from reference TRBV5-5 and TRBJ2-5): DAGVTQSPTHLIKTRGQQVTLRCSPISGHKSVSWYQQVLGQGPQFIFQYYEKEERGRGNFPDRFSARQFPNYSSELNVNALLLGDSALYLCASSFPGQGLETQYFGPGTRLLVL.

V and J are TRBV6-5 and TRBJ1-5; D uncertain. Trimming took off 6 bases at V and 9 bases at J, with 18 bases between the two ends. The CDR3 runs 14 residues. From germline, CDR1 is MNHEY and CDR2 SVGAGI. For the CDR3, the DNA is TGTGCCAGCAGCTCGGGGATCCAGCCTCGGCCCCAGCATTTT. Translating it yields CASSSGIQPRPQHF.

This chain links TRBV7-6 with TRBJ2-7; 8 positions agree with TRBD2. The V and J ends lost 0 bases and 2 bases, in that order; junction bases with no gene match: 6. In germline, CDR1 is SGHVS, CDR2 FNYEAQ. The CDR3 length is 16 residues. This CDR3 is CASSLALDSGTYEQYF. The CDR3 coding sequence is TGTGCCAGCAGCTTAGCGCTGGATAGCGGGACCTACGAGCAGTACTTC.

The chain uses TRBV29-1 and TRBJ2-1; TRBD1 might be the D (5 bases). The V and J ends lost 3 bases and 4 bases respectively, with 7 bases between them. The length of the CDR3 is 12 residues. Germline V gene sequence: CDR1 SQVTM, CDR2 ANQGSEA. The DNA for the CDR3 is TGCAGCGTTGATTACAGGTACAATGAGCAGTTCTTC. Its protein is CSVDYRYNEQFF.

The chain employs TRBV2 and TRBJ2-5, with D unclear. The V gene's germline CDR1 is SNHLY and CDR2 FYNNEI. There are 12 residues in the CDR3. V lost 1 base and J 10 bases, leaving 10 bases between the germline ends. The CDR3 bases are TGTGCCAGCAGTGAAGGGCCCTTAATCCAGTACTTC. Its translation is CASSEGPLIQYF. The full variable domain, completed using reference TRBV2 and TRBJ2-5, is EPEVTQTPSHQVTQMGQEVILRCVPISNHLYFYWYRQILGQKVEFLVSFYNNEISEKSEIFDDQFSVERPDGSNFTLKIRSTKLEDSAMYFCASSEGPLIQYFGPGTRLLVL.